This entry concerns a single T cell receptor beta chain. Its target is not known. This sample was taken from a study of Ad26.COV2.S vaccination and SARS-CoV-2 variants. Study in general: Donor was assigned to the Ad26.COV2.S arm of trial COV1001. Ad26.COV2.S, an intramuscular injection, was given once or twice 56 days apart. The study's findings and limits: Total responses of T cells may have been underestimated by the analyses of TCR breadth and depth.

Clones were read by immunoSEQ multiplex PCR, and TCRdb kept only the in-frame ones, dropping some. The sample yields around 300,000 clones, approximately 87% seen once. Treatment given: around 19 received Ad26.COV2.S at low or high dose, single or two shots; several received placebo; per-sample allocation not given. Specimens were obtained on day 63 following the first vaccine or placebo injection. The receptor comes from a person between 18 and 60 years old who received the Ad26.COV2.S COVID-19 vaccine or a placebo. The sequenced sample was peripheral blood, obtained in a trial of Ad26.COV2.S vaccine versus placebo.

The CDR3 DNA follows: TGTGCCAGCAGGCTCTCAGGGGCAACTAATGAAAAACTGTTTTTT. Translating gives CASRLSGATNEKLFF. V gene TRBV27 combines with J gene TRBJ1-4; D possibly corresponds to TRBD1 (6 bases). Trimming removed 6 bases at V and 0 bases at J, with 11 bases between. The CDR3 loop spans 15 amino acids. Germline V gives CDR1 MNHEY, CDR2 SMNVEV (reference sequence). The whole variable domain, filled in from reference TRBV27 and TRBJ1-4, reads EAQVTQNPRYLITVTGKKLTVTCSQNMNHEYMSWYRQDPGLGLRQIYYSMNVEVTDKGDVPEGYKVSRKEKRNFPLILESPSPNQTSLYFCASRLSGATNEKLFFGSGTQLSVL.